This record covers a single TCR beta chain. Antigen specificity is unknown. Unmatched junction bases numbered 12, after V lost 3 bases and J lost 3 bases. Germline V gives CDR1 SGHTA, CDR2 FQGNSA. CDR3 length: 17 residues. These data are taken from a study of shared clonotypes between healthy human individuals. Study-wide background: A donor's plate count was three for CD4 naive and three for CD4 memory; CD8 naive had two and CD8 memory one. Study-level findings and limits: Naive subsets tended to show greater estimated richness than memory subsets.

Using immunoSEQ multiplex PCR, the repertoire was profiled, and TCRdb retains in-frame clones only, with some absent. The top ten hold about 0.34% of the sample, which has around 2.5 million clones, roughly 93% seen once. V is TRBV7-2 and J is TRBJ2-5, with TRBD2 matching over 8 bases. Source material: naive CD4+ T cells from PBMCs. Subset specified: CD45RA+ positively selected. The receptor was derived from a man aged 18 to 29 in good health. Some clones in this sample may be carry-over from other donors' samples. The DNA of the CDR3 is TGTGCCAGCAGCTTCGGGGCCCATAGCGGGATTAAAGAGACCCAGTACTTC. The encoded protein is CASSFGAHSGIKETQYF. The variable domain in full, completed from reference TRBV7-2 and TRBJ2-5, reads GAGVSQSPSNKVTEKGKDVELRCDPISGHTALYWYRQSLGQGLEFLIYFQGNSAPDKSGLPSDRFSAERTGGSVSTLTIQRTQQEDSAVYLCASSFGAHSGIKETQYFGPGTRLLVL.